This T cell receptor (beta chain) was sequenced for a study of T cell changes during pregnancy in multiple sclerosis. The protocol was immunoSEQ multiplex PCR, while the TCRdb copy is restricted to in-frame clones and leaves out a portion. This sample has tens of thousands of clones, with 85% to 90% found just once. This CDR3 comprises 16 residues. The germline V and J ends were trimmed by 6 bases and 5 bases, with 22 bases remaining between them. The germline V gene encodes CDR1 KGHSH and CDR2 LQKENI. The chain combines TRBV18 with TRBJ1-1; possibly TRBD1 for D (6 bases). This specimen was CD4+ T cells from peripheral blood mononuclear cells, taken in the first trimester of pregnancy. The receptor comes from a female donor with multiple sclerosis, enrolled in a pregnancy study. CDR3 nucleotides: TGTGCCAGCTCGTCTCGTCCACAGGGTAGTGGAACTGAAGCTTTCTTT. Translated, it gives CASSSRPQGSGTEAFF.